This entry is about one TCR beta chain. Antigen: not known. The V and J ends lost 1 base and 4 bases respectively, with 7 bases between them. CDR1 and CDR2 (germline): SQVTM, ANQGSEA. CDR3 size: 12 residues. Samples were taken several times over chemoradiotherapy. Using immunoSEQ multiplex PCR, the repertoire was profiled, and TCRdb retains in-frame clones only, with some absent. The data hold 20,000 to 25,000 clones, with 70% to 90% observed a single time. This sample is drawn from a study of chemoradiotherapy in HPV16-positive cancers. Study results and limitations: Candidate HPV-specific clones and E7-related TCR motifs grew in tumor during treatment. The functional HPV-specific definition rests on just a couple of HPV16-positive patients. In HPV16-positive patients, HPV-responsive T-cell expansion tracked better recurrence-free survival.

This receptor was identified in a human donor with HPV-associated anogenital cancer. The chain uses TRBV29-1 and TRBJ1-2; D is unresolved. Sequencing used blood, obtained from a patient who underwent chemoradiotherapy. The CDR3 region is CSVEVSGYGYTF. The CDR3 DNA is TGCAGCGTTGAAGTCTCTGGCTATGGCTACACCTTC.